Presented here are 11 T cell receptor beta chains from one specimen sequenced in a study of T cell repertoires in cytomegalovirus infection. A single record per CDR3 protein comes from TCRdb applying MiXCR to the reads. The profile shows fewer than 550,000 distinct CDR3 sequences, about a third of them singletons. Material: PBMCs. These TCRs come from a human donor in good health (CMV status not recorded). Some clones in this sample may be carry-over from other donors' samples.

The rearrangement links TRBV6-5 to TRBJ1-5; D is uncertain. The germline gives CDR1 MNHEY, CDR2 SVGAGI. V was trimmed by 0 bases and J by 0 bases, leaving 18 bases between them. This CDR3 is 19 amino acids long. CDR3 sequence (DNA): TGTGCCAGCAGTTACTCGCGCCCAGGCGGTTCTTATAGCAATCAGCCCCAGCATTTT. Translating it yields CASSYSRPGGSYSNQPQHF.

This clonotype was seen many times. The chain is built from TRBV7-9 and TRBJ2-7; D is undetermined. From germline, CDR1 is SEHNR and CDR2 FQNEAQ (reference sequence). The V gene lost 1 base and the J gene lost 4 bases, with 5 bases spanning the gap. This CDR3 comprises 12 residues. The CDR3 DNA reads TGTGCCAGCAGCTTAGAGGTTTACGAGCAGTACTTC. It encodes CASSLEVYEQYF.

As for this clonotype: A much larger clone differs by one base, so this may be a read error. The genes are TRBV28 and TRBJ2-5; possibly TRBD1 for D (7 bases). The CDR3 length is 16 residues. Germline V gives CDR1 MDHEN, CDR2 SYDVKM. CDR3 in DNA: TGTGCCATCAGTTTATGGGCGGGACAGACTCAAGAGACCCAGTACTTC. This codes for CAISLWAGQTQETQYF.

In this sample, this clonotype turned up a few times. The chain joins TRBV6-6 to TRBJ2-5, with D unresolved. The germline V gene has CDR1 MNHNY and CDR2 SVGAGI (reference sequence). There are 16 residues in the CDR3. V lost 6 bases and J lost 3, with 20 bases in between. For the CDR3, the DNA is TGTGCCAGCAGGGATTATGGAGTAACGCTTAAAGAGACCCAGTACTTC. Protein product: CASRDYGVTLKETQYF.

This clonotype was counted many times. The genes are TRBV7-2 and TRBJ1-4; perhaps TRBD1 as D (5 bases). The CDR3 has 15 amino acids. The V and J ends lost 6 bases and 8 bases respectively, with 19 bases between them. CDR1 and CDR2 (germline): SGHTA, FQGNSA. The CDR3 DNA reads TGTGCCAGCAGTTTTGGCTGGGGGGTTGGGGAAAAACTGTTTTTT. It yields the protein CASSFGWGVGEKLFF.

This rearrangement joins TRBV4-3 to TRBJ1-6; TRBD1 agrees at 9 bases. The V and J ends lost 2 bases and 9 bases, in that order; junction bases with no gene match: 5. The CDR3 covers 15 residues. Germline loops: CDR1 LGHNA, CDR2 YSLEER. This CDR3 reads CASSQRQGGGSPLHF. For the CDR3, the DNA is TGCGCCAGCAGCCAAAGACAGGGGGGAGGTTCACCCCTCCACTTT.

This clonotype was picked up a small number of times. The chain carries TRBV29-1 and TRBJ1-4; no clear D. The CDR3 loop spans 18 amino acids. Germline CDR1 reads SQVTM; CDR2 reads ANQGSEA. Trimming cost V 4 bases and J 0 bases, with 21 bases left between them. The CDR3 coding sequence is TGCAGCGTTGCAGGTCCCTATCGTGAAAGTGCAACTAATGAAAAACTGTTTTTT. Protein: CSVAGPYRESATNEKLFF.

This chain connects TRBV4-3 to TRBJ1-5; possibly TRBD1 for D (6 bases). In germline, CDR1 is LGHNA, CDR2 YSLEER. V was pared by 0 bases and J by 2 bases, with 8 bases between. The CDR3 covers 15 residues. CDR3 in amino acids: CASSQEGGGNQPQHF. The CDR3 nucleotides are TGCGCCAGCAGCCAAGAGGGGGGCGGCAATCAGCCCCAGCATTTT.

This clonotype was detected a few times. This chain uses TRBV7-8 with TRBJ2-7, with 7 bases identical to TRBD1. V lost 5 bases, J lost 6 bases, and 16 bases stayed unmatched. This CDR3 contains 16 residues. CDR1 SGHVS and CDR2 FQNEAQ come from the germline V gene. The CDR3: CASSVLGGAGIGEQYF. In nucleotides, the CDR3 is TGTGCCAGCAGCGTGCTAGGGGGCGCCGGTATTGGCGAGCAGTACTTC.

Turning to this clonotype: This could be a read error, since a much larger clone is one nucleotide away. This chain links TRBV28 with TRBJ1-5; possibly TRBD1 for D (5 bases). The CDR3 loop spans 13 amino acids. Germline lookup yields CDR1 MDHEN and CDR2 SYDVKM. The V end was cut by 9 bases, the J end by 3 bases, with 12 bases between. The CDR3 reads CARRRQLNQPQHF. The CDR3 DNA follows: TGTGCCAGAAGAAGACAGCTCAATCAGCCCCAGCATTTT.

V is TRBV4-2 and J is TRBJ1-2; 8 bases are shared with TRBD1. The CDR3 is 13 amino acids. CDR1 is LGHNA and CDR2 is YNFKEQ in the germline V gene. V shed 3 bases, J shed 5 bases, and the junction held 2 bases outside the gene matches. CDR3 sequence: CASSQTGEYGYTF. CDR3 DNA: TGTGCCAGCAGCCAGACAGGGGAGTATGGCTACACCTTC.